This T cell receptor beta chain emerged from a study of cytomegalovirus exposure and HLA in healthy donors. Sampled while nominally healthy, donors likely had unrecorded immune exposures. General study points: In vitro testing confirmed a few CMV-associated chains as specific for CMV antigens. A missense DCLRE1C variant was associated with V- and J-gene trimming of TCR beta chains in a later analysis, and an independent cohort replicated the association. Per a prior analysis, the majority of TCR beta V segments were productive roughly 90% or roughly 30% of the time.

Primers: 60 Vbeta forward and 13 Jbeta reverse. Clones were sequenced by immunoSEQ multiplex PCR, and TCRdb holds only the in-frame ones, with some missing. The sample contains around 280,000 clones, about 90% of which appear only once. With respect to this clone: No antigen is known for it.

Germline lookup yields CDR1 SGHRS and CDR2 YFSETQ. V shed 4 bases and J 5 bases; nucleotides not matched to a gene: 4. The CDR3 covers 15 residues. Sequenced sample: PBMCs. The V gene is TRBV5-1, the J gene TRBJ1-6; 9 nucleotides align to TRBD1. This receptor was obtained from a woman aged 18 to 35 in good health and CMV-seronegative. CDR3 DNA: TGCGCCAGCAGCGAGAGGGACAGGGATAATTCACCCCTCCACTTT. Translating it yields CASSERDRDNSPLHF.